These 22 T cell receptor beta chains were sequenced from one sample in a study of identical twins. TCRdb passed the 5' RACE reads through MiXCR, listing each CDR3 protein once. The sample lists hundreds of thousands of distinct CDR3 sequences, 9% to 15% occurring once. These data also featured in a second study, about yellow fever vaccine responses in identical twins.

The sample consisted of PBMCs. These receptors came from a woman under 30 in good health.

The chain links TRBV4-1 to TRBJ2-3; 9 bases are a match to TRBD2. V lost 1 base and J lost 3; bases outside the gene matches: 17. Germline-derived CDR1 and CDR2 are MGHRA and YSYEKL. The CDR3 consists of 20 residues. The CDR3 loop is CASSQGPLRVSGGFTDTQYF. The CDR3 nucleotides are TGCGCCAGCAGCCAAGGCCCGTTGAGGGTTAGCGGGGGTTTTACAGATACGCAGTATTTT.

This clonotype was counted at least ten times. The chain is built from TRBV15 and TRBJ1-4; D gene uncertain. Trimming removed 1 base from V and 7 bases from J, with 4 bases in between. The CDR3 runs to 12 residues. Germline-derived CDR1 and CDR2 are LNHNV and YYDKDF (reference sequence). The CDR3 loop is CATSRVGEKLFF. CDR3 in DNA: TGTGCCACCAGCAGAGTCGGTGAAAAACTGTTTTTT.

This clonotype was seen a few times. The genes are TRBV20-1 and TRBJ2-5; perhaps D is TRBD1 or TRBD2 (5 bases each). CDR1 is DFQATT, CDR2 SNEGSKA, per germline (reference sequence). This CDR3 is built from 12 residues. The V end was cut by 5 bases, the J end by 0 bases, with 7 bases between. The CDR3 DNA sequence: TGCAGTGCTGGGACGGACCAAGAGACCCAGTACTTC. Residues: CSAGTDQETQYF.

This clonotype was seen a few times. V is TRBV4-2 and J is TRBJ2-6; D possibly matches TRBD1 or TRBD2 (5 bases each). Germline CDR1 LGHNA, CDR2 YNFKEQ. V was cut by 2 bases and J by 3 bases, with 14 bases left in between. This CDR3 contains 17 residues. This chain's CDR3 is CASSQTTGPFGANVLTF. For the CDR3, the DNA is TGTGCCAGCAGCCAAACAACGGGGCCTTTTGGGGCCAACGTCCTGACTTTC.

The chain couples TRBV12-3 or TRBV12-4 to TRBJ1-1; possibly TRBD1 for D (5 bases). The CDR3 loop spans 15 amino acids. With 4 bases removed from V and 0 bases from J, the gap between germline ends came to 12 bases. CDR3 bases: TGTGCCAGCAGTTACAGGAAAATCATGAACACTGAAGCTTTCTTT. Its translation: CASSYRKIMNTEAFF.

This clonotype showed up many times. The genes are TRBV7-8 and TRBJ2-7; D unclear. V was clipped by 5 bases and J by 3 bases, with 11 bases between them. The CDR3 is 13 residues long. CDR1 and CDR2 (germline): SGHVS, FQNEAQ. In DNA form, the CDR3 reads TGTGCCAGCAGCCTTTTGGGTAACTACGAGCAGTACTTC. This sequence encodes CASSLLGNYEQYF.

The table lists this clonotype with many counts. CDR3 sequence (DNA): TGCGCCAGCAGCTGGGGACAGGGGAACTATGGCTACACCTTC. This sequence encodes CASSWGQGNYGYTF. The chain is built from TRBV5-1 and TRBJ1-2, with 10 bases matching TRBD1. Losses at the gene ends were 3 bases for V and 2 bases for J; bases not matched to a gene: 1. The CDR3 is 14 residues long. Germline V gives CDR1 SGHRS, CDR2 YFSETQ.

The V gene is TRBV24-1, the J gene TRBJ2-7; D could derive from TRBD1 or TRBD2 (5 bases each). V lost 5 bases and J lost 6, with 16 bases in between. From germline, CDR1 is KGHDR and CDR2 SFDVKD. The length of the CDR3 is 14 residues. Here the CDR3 DNA reads TGTGCCACCAGTGCCCCGGGGCCGAGGGGCGAGCAGTACTTC. Translated, it gives CATSAPGPRGEQYF.

This clonotype was seen a handful of times. V and J are TRBV20-1 and TRBJ2-2, with D uncertain. V gave up 0 bases and J gave up 0 bases, with 2 bases separating them. The V gene's germline CDR1 is DFQATT and CDR2 SNEGSKA (reference sequence). The CDR3 runs 13 residues. The CDR3 region has the DNA TGCAGTGCTAGAGAATCGAACACCGGGGAGCTGTTTTTT. This translates into CSARESNTGELFF.

This clonotype showed up just a few times. The rearrangement links TRBV6-1 to TRBJ2-7; 10 nucleotides align to TRBD1. This CDR3 region has 16 residues. J was trimmed by 1 base and V by 4 bases; bases with no gene match: 7. From germline, CDR1 is MNHNS and CDR2 SASEGT. CDR3 nucleotides: TGTGCCAGCAGTGCCCGGACAGGGGGTGGTTCCTACGAGCAGTACTTC. Protein product: CASSARTGGGSYEQYF.

A remark on this clonotype: This is likely a read error, given that the CDR3 carries no conserved phenylalanine or tryptophan at its end. J is TRBJ1-2 and V is TRBV7-9; TRBD1 agrees at 7 bases. CDR1 SEHNR and CDR2 FQNEAQ come from the germline V gene (reference sequence). This CDR3 has 14 amino acids. V lost 4 bases and J lost 2; bases outside the gene matches: 4. The CDR3 nucleotides are TGTGCCAGCAGCTCAGACAGGGCAAACTATGGCTACACCTAC. Translating gives CASSSDRANYGYTY.

The rearrangement links TRBV6-6 to TRBJ2-5; D might be TRBD1 (6 bases). This CDR3 is 13 amino acids long. Trimming shortened V by 10 bases and J by 2 bases, and 14 bases separated the two germline ends. Germline CDR1 reads MNHNY; CDR2 reads SVGAGI (reference sequence). For the CDR3, the DNA is TGTGCCATCAACAGGGTTCCACAAGAGACCCAGTACTTC. It translates to CAINRVPQETQYF.

This clonotype was seen ten or more times. This chain joins TRBV10-3 and TRBJ2-5; 7 bases map to TRBD1. The CDR3 has 15 residues. The germline V gene has CDR1 ENHRY and CDR2 SYGVKD. V lost 3 bases to trimming and J lost 2 bases; unmatched junction nucleotides: 6. The CDR3: CAISDPPGGQETQYF. CDR3 nucleotides: TGTGCCATCAGTGATCCACCAGGGGGTCAAGAGACCCAGTACTTC.

This chain connects TRBV27 to TRBJ2-5; 10 bases map to TRBD1. Germline V gene lookup returns CDR1 MNHEY and CDR2 SMNVEV (reference sequence). V gave up 5 bases and J gave up 2 bases; unmatched junction bases: 5. CDR3 length equals 15 residues. DNA for the CDR3: TGTGCCAGCAGTACGCGGACAGGGGGGCAAGAGACCCAGTACTTC. It yields the protein CASSTRTGGQETQYF.

The chain recombines TRBV20-1 with TRBJ2-1; D is undetermined. The CDR3 length is 19 residues. Germline CDR1 DFQATT, CDR2 SNEGSKA (reference sequence). V was shortened by 7 bases and J by 0 bases, with 28 bases between the two germline ends. In DNA, the CDR3 is TGCAGTGTCGTGGGCCAAGGGTCCATTCTCTCCTACTCCTACAATGAGCAGTTCTTC. Its protein is CSVVGQGSILSYSYNEQFF.

In its sample, this clonotype was seen a few times. V usage is TRBV4-2 and J usage is TRBJ2-1; TRBD1 might be the D (5 bases). The ends were cut back, 3 bases at V and 12 bases at J, with 12 bases in the middle. Germline V gene sequence: CDR1 LGHNA, CDR2 YNFKEQ. The CDR3 consists of 12 residues. CDR3 loop: CASSQEQVPQFF. CDR3 DNA sequence: TGTGCCAGCAGCCAGGAACAGGTTCCGCAGTTCTTC.

This chain links TRBV12-3 or TRBV12-4 with TRBJ2-7, with D possibly TRBD2 on 5 matching bases. The CDR3 is 15 amino acids. Trimming pared 7 bases from V and 0 bases from J, leaving 16 bases between. Written as DNA, the CDR3 is TGTGCCAGCACCACTGGGGAGCTTAGCTCCTACGAGCAGTACTTC. Its protein is CASTTGELSSYEQYF.

This chain joins TRBV4-1 and TRBJ2-7; 7 nucleotides agree with TRBD1. CDR3 length equals 18 residues. V shed 0 bases, J shed 5 bases, and the junction held 16 bases outside the gene matches. In germline, CDR1 is MGHRA, CDR2 YSYEKL. In nucleotides, the CDR3 is TGCGCCAGCAGCCAAGATCCCCCTCAACAGGGGATAAGGGACGAGCAGTACTTC. Encoded protein: CASSQDPPQQGIRDEQYF.

J is TRBJ1-1 and V is TRBV3-1; D remains ambiguous. This CDR3 is built from 13 residues. V was shortened by 2 bases and J by 1 base, with 5 bases between the two germline ends. Looked up from germline, CDR1 is LGHDT and CDR2 is YNNKEL (reference sequence). Here the CDR3 reads CASSQWANTEAFF. In DNA, the CDR3 is TGTGCCAGCAGCCAATGGGCGAACACTGAAGCTTTCTTT.

This clonotype was seen a few times. This rearrangement joins TRBV10-2 to TRBJ1-1; possibly TRBD1 for D (6 bases). Germline CDR1 reads WSHSY; CDR2 reads SAAADI. This CDR3 contains 13 residues. The ends were cut back, 3 bases at V and 3 bases at J, with 8 bases in the middle. CDR3 in amino acids: CASSDRGYTEAFF. The CDR3 nucleotides read TGCGCCAGCAGTGACAGGGGATACACTGAAGCTTTCTTT.

This clonotype was picked up a small number of times. This chain links TRBV20-1 with TRBJ2-2; 14 bases line up with TRBD2. The germline gives CDR1 DFQATT, CDR2 SNEGSKA (reference sequence). The CDR3 sequence is 17 residues long. The J segment lost 0 bases and the V segment lost 1 base, leaving 1 base of the junction unmatched. The CDR3 DNA is TGCAGTGCTAGAGCGACTAGCGGGGGGGCGAACACCGGGGAGCTGTTTTTT. Translation: CSARATSGGANTGELFF.

This clonotype was counted at least ten times. V gene TRBV28 combines with J gene TRBJ1-1; possibly TRBD1 for D (6 bases). From germline, CDR1 is MDHEN and CDR2 SYDVKM. This CDR3 comprises 16 residues. Trimming cost V 1 base and J 7 bases, with 19 bases left between them. CDR3 protein: CASSLFGAQGEGEAFF. The CDR3 region has the DNA TGTGCCAGCAGTTTATTTGGCGCACAGGGAGAGGGTGAAGCTTTCTTT.